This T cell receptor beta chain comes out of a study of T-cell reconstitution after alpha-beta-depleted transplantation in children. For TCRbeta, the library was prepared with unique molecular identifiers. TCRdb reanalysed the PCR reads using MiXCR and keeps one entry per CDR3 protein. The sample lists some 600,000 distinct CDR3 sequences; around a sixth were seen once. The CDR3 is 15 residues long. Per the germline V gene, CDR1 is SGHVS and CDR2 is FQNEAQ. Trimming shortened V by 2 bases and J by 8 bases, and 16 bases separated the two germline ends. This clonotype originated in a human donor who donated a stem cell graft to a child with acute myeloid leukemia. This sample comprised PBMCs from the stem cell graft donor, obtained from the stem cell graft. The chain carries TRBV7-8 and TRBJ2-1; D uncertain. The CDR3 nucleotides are TGTGCCAGCAGCTTACGGGCCTCCTTACCCGATGAGCAGTTCTTC. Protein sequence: CASSLRASLPDEQFF.